The T cell receptor (beta chain) described here comes from a study of blood T cell repertoires in COVID-19. Across the study: Researchers got acute and convalescent COVID-19 samples from the United States, Italy and Spain. In each case, the material was cDNA or gDNA derived from T cells, B-cell-depleted T cells, or PBMCs.

Authors' data handling: The authors estimated nucleated cell counts from reference gene primer amplification. Method: immunoSEQ multiplex PCR; TCRdb's copy keeps in-frame clones and lacks some. V and J calls and clone size are given by that table; D and trimming were obtained from the DNA. In the table there are tens of thousands of clones, just under 85% of which are singletons. The CDR3 is made up of 14 amino acids. The germline V and J ends were trimmed by 5 bases and 5 bases, with 15 bases remaining between them. Germline lookup yields CDR1 MNHEY and CDR2 SVGAGI. This chain connects TRBV6-5 to TRBJ1-1; D might be TRBD1 (6 bases). The source material was peripheral blood. The source is a man in his 70s with acute or convalescent COVID-19. The CDR3: CASSKQGRATEAFF. CDR3 in DNA: TGTGCCAGCAGTAAACAGGGAAGGGCAACTGAAGCTTTCTTT.